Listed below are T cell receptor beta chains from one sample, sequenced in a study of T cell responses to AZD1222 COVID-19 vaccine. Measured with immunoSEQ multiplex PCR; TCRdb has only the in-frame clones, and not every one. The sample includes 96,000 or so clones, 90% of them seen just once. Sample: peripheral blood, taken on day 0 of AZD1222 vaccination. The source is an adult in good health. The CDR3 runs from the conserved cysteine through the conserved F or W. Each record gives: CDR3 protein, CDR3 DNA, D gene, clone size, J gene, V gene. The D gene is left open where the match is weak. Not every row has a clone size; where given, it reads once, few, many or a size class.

CASSLGGTAGNTIYF	TGTGCCAGCAGCTTAGGCGGGACAGCTGGAAACACCATATATTTT	TRBD1	-	TRBJ1-3	TRBV11-1
CASGRTGTVNTEAFF	TGTGCTAGTGGTCGTACCGGGACAGTGAACACTGAAGCTTTCTTT	TRBD1	-	TRBJ1-1	TRBV12-5
CASRRGTSGDYEQYF	TGTGCCAGCAGAAGAGGGACTAGCGGGGACTACGAGCAGTACTTC	TRBD2	-	TRBJ2-7	TRBV27
CASSQRDTGYGYTF	TGCGCCAGCAGCCAACGGGACACCGGCTATGGCTACACCTTC	-	-	TRBJ1-2	TRBV4-3
CAWMSADEQYF	TGTGCCTGGATGTCGGCAGACGAGCAGTACTTC	-	-	TRBJ2-7	TRBV30
CASVGGWQETQYF	TGTGCCAGCGTGGGAGGGTGGCAAGAGACCCAGTACTTC	TRBD2	-	TRBJ2-5	TRBV2
CASSSGTPGPVSYNEQFF	TGTGCCAGCAGCTCCGGGACACCCGGACCCGTCTCCTACAATGAGCAGTTCTTC	-	-	TRBJ2-1	TRBV7-2
CASSSRQGQNEQFF	TGTGCCAGCAGCTCCCGGCAGGGTCAAAATGAGCAGTTCTTC	-	once	TRBJ2-1	TRBV7-2
CASSQESTRASNNEQFF	TGCGCCAGCAGCCAAGAGAGTACTCGGGCCTCAAACAATGAGCAGTTCTTC	-	-	TRBJ2-1	TRBV4-1
CASSLQGLTEAFF	TGTGCCAGCAGCTTACAGGGATTAACTGAAGCTTTCTTT	-	-	TRBJ1-1	TRBV7-3
CASSRPRGASYNEQFF	TGTGCCAGCAGCCGACCCAGGGGGGCCTCCTACAATGAGCAGTTCTTC	-	-	TRBJ2-1	TRBV14
CASSFRRSSYNEQFF	TGTGCCAGCAGCTTTCGGAGGAGCTCCTACAATGAGCAGTTCTTC	-	-	TRBJ2-1	TRBV13
CASSRQGNQPQHF	TGTGCCAGCAGTAGACAAGGCAATCAGCCCCAGCATTTT	-	-	TRBJ1-5	TRBV2
CASSLSIAGAEETQYF	TGTGCCAGCAGTTTATCAATAGCGGGAGCGGAGGAGACCCAGTACTTC	TRBD2	-	TRBJ2-5	TRBV27
CSVFSSRDGANVLTF	TGCAGCGTTTTTAGTAGCAGGGATGGGGCCAACGTCCTGACTTTC	-	medium-sized	TRBJ2-6	TRBV29-1
CAWSSGSGQPQHF	TGTGCCTGGAGTTCAGGGTCGGGTCAGCCCCAGCATTTT	-	-	TRBJ1-5	TRBV30
CASNFGHPGSGNTIYF	TGTGCCAGCAACTTTGGGCATCCGGGGAGTGGAAACACCATATATTTT	-	-	TRBJ1-3	TRBV5-4
CASSADLGSPLHF	TGTGCCAGCAGCGCCGATCTAGGGTCACCCCTCCACTTT	-	-	TRBJ1-6	TRBV9
CASSEGGRESSYEQYF	TGCGCCAGCAGTGAGGGGGGGCGGGAGTCCTCCTACGAGCAGTACTTC	-	-	TRBJ2-7	TRBV10-1
CASSVGVGELFF	TGTGCCAGCAGCGTAGGGGTCGGGGAGCTGTTTTTT	-	few	TRBJ2-2	TRBV9
CAKQGNYGYTF	TGTGCCAAACAGGGGAACTATGGCTACACCTTC	TRBD1	once	TRBJ1-2	TRBV30
CAWRWNPGNTIYF	TGTGCCTGGAGGTGGAACCCCGGAAACACCATATATTTT	-	-	TRBJ1-3	TRBV30
CASSQDGRNTEAFF	TGTGCCAGCAGCCAAGATGGGCGGAACACTGAAGCTTTCTTT	-	-	TRBJ1-1	TRBV3-1/TRBV3-2
CASSRELAGRYEQYF	TGCGCCAGCAGCCGGGAACTAGCGGGCCGTTACGAGCAGTACTTC	TRBD2	once	TRBJ2-7	TRBV5-1
CASSPPPTALNEKLFF	TGTGCCAGTAGTCCACCGCCGACAGCCTTAAATGAAAAACTGTTTTTT	-	-	TRBJ1-4	TRBV19
CASDPAGRPSYEQYF	TGTGCCAGCGACCCGGCCGGGAGACCCTCCTACGAGCAGTACTTC	-	once	TRBJ2-7	TRBV6-9
CAWSVHLAGGLTYEQYF	TGTGCCTGGAGTGTACACCTAGCGGGAGGGCTCACCTACGAGCAGTACTTC	TRBD2	-	TRBJ2-7	TRBV30
CASSLGLVYEQYF	TGTGCCAGCAGCTTGGGACTAGTCTACGAGCAGTACTTC	-	-	TRBJ2-7	TRBV5-5
CASSLYPGLAVGTDTQYF	TGTGCCAGCAGCCTGTACCCGGGACTAGCGGTTGGCACAGATACGCAGTATTTT	TRBD2	-	TRBJ2-3	TRBV3-1/TRBV3-2
CASSSGQGGAETQYF	TGTGCCAGCAGCTCGGGACAGGGGGGAGCGGAGACCCAGTACTTC	TRBD1	-	TRBJ2-5	TRBV5-4
CAWGSREEEQYF	TGTGCCTGGGGGTCCCGGGAGGAAGAGCAGTACTTC	TRBD2	-	TRBJ2-7	TRBV30
CASSPPGELAKNIQYF	TGTGCCAGCAGCCCTCCCGGAGAACTAGCCAAAAACATTCAGTACTTC	-	-	TRBJ2-4	TRBV28
CASSPGAKETQYF	TGTGCCAGCTCACCAGGGGCCAAGGAGACCCAGTACTTC	-	-	TRBJ2-5	TRBV18
CAWTKRRADTQYF	TGTGCCTGGACAAAGCGAAGGGCAGATACGCAGTATTTT	-	-	TRBJ2-3	TRBV30
CASSFRTGAGEQYF	TGTGCCAGCAGCTTCCGGACAGGTGCGGGCGAGCAGTACTTC	TRBD1	once	TRBJ2-7	TRBV3-1/TRBV3-2
CATSSRAAQPQHF	TGTGCCACTAGCTCAAGAGCGGCTCAGCCCCAGCATTTT	-	-	TRBJ1-5	TRBV24-1
CASTTGGGEPYEQYF	TGTGCCAGTACTACAGGGGGCGGTGAACCCTACGAGCAGTACTTC	TRBD1	-	TRBJ2-7	TRBV19
CATSKTSGRVEGQYF	TGTGCCACCAGCAAGACTAGCGGGAGAGTAGAGGGGCAGTACTTC	TRBD2	-	TRBJ2-7	TRBV15
CASSQVGSNTGELFF	TGTGCCAGCAGCCAAGTGGGGTCGAACACCGGGGAGCTGTTTTTT	-	-	TRBJ2-2	TRBV3-1/TRBV3-2
CASSYSTPGTNEQFF	TGTGCCAGCAGTTACTCGACTCCAGGGACGAATGAGCAGTTCTTC	-	-	TRBJ2-1	TRBV6-5
CASSFGRDGNQPQHF	TGTGCCAGCAGTTTTGGGAGGGACGGCAATCAGCCCCAGCATTTT	-	-	TRBJ1-5	TRBV27
CASSGSTGTNRREQYF	TGTGCCAGCAGTGGCTCGACCGGGACAAACAGGAGGGAGCAGTACTTC	-	-	TRBJ2-7	TRBV6-4
CASSLQGVITEAFF	TGTGCCAGCAGTCTACAGGGTGTCATCACTGAAGCTTTCTTT	-	-	TRBJ1-1	TRBV6-2/TRBV6-3
CASSIGTEGTSAFF	TGTGCCAGTAGTATAGGAACAGAGGGGACTTCAGCTTTCTTT	-	-	TRBJ1-1	TRBV19